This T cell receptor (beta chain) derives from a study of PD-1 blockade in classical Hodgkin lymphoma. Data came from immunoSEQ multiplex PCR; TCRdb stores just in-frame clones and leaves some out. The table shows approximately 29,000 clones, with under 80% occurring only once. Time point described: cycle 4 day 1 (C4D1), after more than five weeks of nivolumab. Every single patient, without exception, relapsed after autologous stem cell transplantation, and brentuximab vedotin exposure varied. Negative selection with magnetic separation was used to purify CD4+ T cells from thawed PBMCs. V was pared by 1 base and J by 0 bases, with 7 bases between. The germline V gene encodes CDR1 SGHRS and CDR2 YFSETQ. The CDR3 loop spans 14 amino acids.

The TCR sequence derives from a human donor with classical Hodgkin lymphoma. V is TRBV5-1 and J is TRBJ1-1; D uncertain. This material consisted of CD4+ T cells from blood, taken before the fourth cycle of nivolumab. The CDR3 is CASSLRSMNTEAFF. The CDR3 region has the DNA TGCGCCAGCAGCTTGCGGTCCATGAACACTGAAGCTTTCTTT.